The 12 T cell receptor beta chains given below trace back to one sample, sequenced in a study of cytomegalovirus exposure and HLA in healthy donors. 13 Jbeta primers and 60 Vbeta primers were used for the PCR. Some clones are missing from TCRdb's copy, which holds only in-frame ones; the method was immunoSEQ multiplex PCR. This table holds roughly 50,000 clones. Sequencing input: PBMCs. All receptors derive from a man in his forties in good health and CMV-seropositive.

This chain links TRBV11-3 with TRBJ2-7; D possibly corresponds to TRBD2 (5 bases). Germline lookup yields CDR1 SGHNT and CDR2 YENEEA. CDR3 size: 12 residues. V lost 4 bases and J 6 bases, leaving 10 bases between the germline ends. CDR3 sequence (DNA): TGTGCCAGCAGCTCCCTTGAGGGCGAGCAGTACTTC. It encodes CASSSLEGEQYF.

This chain uses TRBV25-1 with TRBJ1-1; 9 nucleotides match TRBD1. Per germline, CDR1 MGHDK and CDR2 SYGVNS. CDR3 length: 12 residues. J lost 12 bases, V lost 8 bases, and 10 bases had no gene match. The CDR3 DNA follows: TGTGCCAGCTCCTGGACAGGGGAGGAAACTTTCTTT. Its protein product is CASSWTGEETFF.

The gene calls are TRBV10-3 and TRBJ1-1; TRBD1 might be the D (5 bases). V lost 2 bases, J lost 1 base, and 14 bases lay in between. Germline CDR1 reads ENHRY; CDR2 reads SYGVKD. The CDR3 runs to 16 residues. DNA of the CDR3: TGTGCCATCAGTGAGACGACAGCAAAAAGGAACACTGAAGCTTTCTTT. Encoded protein: CAISETTAKRNTEAFF.

The chain links TRBV9 to TRBJ2-7; D uncertain. Trimming took off 0 bases at V and 7 bases at J, with 11 bases between the two ends. The germline V gene encodes CDR1 SGDLS and CDR2 YYNGEE. The CDR3 covers 13 residues. The CDR3 reads CASSVGAKREQYF. CDR3 coding DNA: TGTGCCAGCAGCGTAGGGGCAAAACGAGAGCAGTACTTC.

The chain combines TRBV7-2 with TRBJ2-2; the D is unclear. Looked up from germline, CDR1 is SGHTA and CDR2 is FQGNSA. Trimming took 4 bases from V and 2 from J, leaving 5 bases between them. This CDR3 has 13 residues. The CDR3 DNA reads TGTGCCAGCAGCTCCCCAAACACCGGGGAGCTGTTTTTT. Translated: CASSSPNTGELFF. Full variable domain (remainder filled in from reference TRBV7-2 and TRBJ2-2): GAGVSQSPSNKVTEKGKDVELRCDPISGHTALYWYRQSLGQGLEFLIYFQGNSAPDKSGLPSDRFSAERTGGSVSTLTIQRTQQEDSAVYLCASSSPNTGELFFGEGSRLTVL.

Worth noting for this clone: Other nucleotide sequences from this sample produce the same CDR3. The V gene is TRBV30, the J gene TRBJ2-5, with a tentative D call TRBD2 (6 bases). V lost 5 bases, J lost 4 bases, and 14 bases lay in between. This CDR3 spans 13 amino acids. From germline, CDR1 is GTSNPN and CDR2 SVGIG (reference sequence). As DNA, the CDR3 is TGTGCCTGGGGCGGGGTGGGTGGAGAGACCCAGTACTTC. This codes for CAWGGVGGETQYF.

The chain uses TRBV28 and TRBJ1-3, with D tentatively TRBD1 (5 bases). V dropped 3 bases and J dropped 2 bases, with 14 bases sitting between them. From germline, CDR1 is MDHEN and CDR2 SYDVKM. CDR3 length equals 16 residues. The CDR3 nucleotides are TGTGCCAGCAGTTTCCACCGGGGCGGGACTGGAAACACCATATATTTT. This gives the protein CASSFHRGGTGNTIYF.

This chain links TRBV5-4 with TRBJ2-4; tentative D call: TRBD2 (6 bases). V was pared by 4 bases and J by 4 bases, with 12 bases between. This CDR3 has 14 residues. Germline-derived CDR1 and CDR2 are SGHNT and YYREEE (reference sequence). This chain's CDR3 is CASSGGLPKNIQYF. CDR3 nucleotides: TGTGCCAGCAGCGGGGGACTCCCGAAAAACATTCAGTACTTC.

This chain connects TRBV6-5 to TRBJ2-5; perhaps TRBD2 as D (7 bases). Per the germline V gene, CDR1 is MNHEY and CDR2 is SVGAGI. Deletions cut 2 bases from V and 5 bases from J, with 12 bases between. The CDR3 runs to 14 residues. The CDR3 bases are TGTGCCAGCAGTTACGAGAAGGGGGGGGAGACCCAGTACTTC. Protein product: CASSYEKGGETQYF.

This chain connects TRBV29-1 to TRBJ2-7; the match to TRBD2 covers 8 bases. V was clipped by 1 base and J by 4 bases; unmatched bases: 6. CDR3 size: 14 residues. Germline-derived CDR1 and CDR2 are SQVTM and ANQGSEA. The DNA of the CDR3 is TGCAGCGTTGAAGGGGTAGCGGGGACTTACGAGCAGTACTTC. Residues: CSVEGVAGTYEQYF.

The rearrangement joins TRBV4-2 to TRBJ2-5, with D tentatively TRBD2 (6 bases). This CDR3 is built from 15 residues. CDR1 is LGHNA and CDR2 is YNFKEQ in the germline V gene. V dropped 1 base and J dropped 5 bases, with 14 bases sitting between them. CDR3 sequence: CASSQGPGEGETQYF. The CDR3 DNA reads TGTGCCAGCAGCCAAGGACCGGGAGAAGGGGAGACCCAGTACTTC.

V gene TRBV30 combines with J gene TRBJ1-4, with a weak D call TRBD1 (5 bases). V gave up 3 bases and J gave up 11 bases, with 19 bases separating them. CDR1 and CDR2 (germline): GTSNPN, SVGIG (reference sequence). The CDR3 loop spans 14 amino acids. In nucleotides, the CDR3 is TGTGCCTGGAGGTGGGCAGGGCCCTCCGGTAAACTGTTTTTT. Encoded protein: CAWRWAGPSGKLFF. Using reference TRBV30 and TRBJ1-4 for the parts outside the CDR3, the full variable domain is SQTIHQWPATLVQPVGSPLSLECTVEGTSNPNLYWYRQAAGRGLQLLFYSVGIGQISSEVPQNLSASRPQDRQFILSSKKLLLSDSGFYLCAWRWAGPSGKLFFGSGTQLSVL.